These T cell receptor beta chains were read from a single sample in a study of blood T cell repertoires in COVID-19. Repertoires were generated with immunoSEQ multiplex PCR, while TCRdb's copy carries only in-frame clones and drops some. The table includes 90,000 to 110,000 clones, roughly 76% detected once. Material: peripheral blood. The receptors were sampled from a woman aged 65 to 85 with acute or convalescent COVID-19. CDR3s include the opening cysteine and the closing phenylalanine or tryptophan.

CDR3	J	V
CSTPGQGNEKLFF	TRBJ1-4	TRBV29-1
CASSQPGGLASGNEQFF	TRBJ2-1	TRBV4-2
CASSPGTGVEQYF	TRBJ2-7	TRBV4-1
CASSLRTGDNSPLHF	TRBJ1-6	TRBV7-9
CASSLPPTRDNEQFF	TRBJ2-1	TRBV6-2/TRBV6-3
CASSRAETQYF	TRBJ2-5	TRBV12-3/TRBV12-4
CASSFGWGGTEAFF	TRBJ1-1	TRBV7-2
CAIGAGNNSPLHF	TRBJ1-6	TRBV10-3
CASSSGTGVRGYTF	TRBJ1-2	TRBV5-8
CASSPRTGEGETQYF	TRBJ2-5	TRBV18
CASSLRGSYNSPLHF	TRBJ1-6	TRBV6-2/TRBV6-3
CASSQGATSVLGEQFF	TRBJ2-1	TRBV14
CASTKQGLGSPLHF	TRBJ1-6	TRBV6-5
CASSIRDRATYEQYF	TRBJ2-7	TRBV19
CASSLLWGDRVPYEQYF	TRBJ2-7	TRBV7-2
CASSRDNYEQYF	TRBJ2-7	TRBV5-1
CASTQEQGYSPLHF	TRBJ1-6	TRBV19
CASSEQGWDTEAFF	TRBJ1-1	TRBV5-6
CASGGQGATYEQYF	TRBJ2-7	TRBV28
CASSYSKGQGKQPQHF	TRBJ1-5	TRBV6-6
CAWRAGDREETQYF	TRBJ2-5	TRBV30
CASSLVRGSNQPQHF	TRBJ1-5	TRBV5-6
CACSPGGGQPQHF	TRBJ1-5	TRBV30
CASSATDYNSPLHF	TRBJ1-6	TRBV9
CASSYSRPANYGYTF	TRBJ1-2	TRBV6-5
CASSADRESSYNEQFF	TRBJ2-1	TRBV9
CASSYSRPSNQPQHF	TRBJ1-5	TRBV6-2/TRBV6-3
CASSLGPPAGGYTF	TRBJ1-2	TRBV6-5
CASSVAQGAYNEQFF	TRBJ2-1	TRBV9
CASSILAGEVHGYTF	TRBJ1-2	TRBV19
CASGRDESGELFF	TRBJ2-2	TRBV12-3/TRBV12-4
CASSPPNREETQYF	TRBJ2-5	TRBV18
CASSFGQVGLNEQFF	TRBJ2-1	TRBV7-6
CASSIPPLGGRANTQYF	TRBJ2-3	TRBV19
CASSPPRLAGGQREQFF	TRBJ2-1	TRBV18
CSVTWTANTEAFF	TRBJ1-1	TRBV29-1
CASGWTGYGYTF	TRBJ1-2	TRBV4-3
CASSATGTSGRAAGANVLTF	TRBJ2-6	TRBV9
CASSYLNTGELFF	TRBJ2-2	TRBV7-2
CASKEGILNQPQHF	TRBJ1-5	TRBV19
CASQRGNTGELFF	TRBJ2-2	TRBV12-3/TRBV12-4
CASSLDRGPRGHTEAFF	TRBJ1-1	TRBV7-9
CSVEDHPGQGAHNEQFF	TRBJ2-1	TRBV29-1
CASSLEGAHTDTQYF	TRBJ2-3	TRBV5-5
CATGQPNTGELFF	TRBJ2-2	TRBV7-7
CASSLGLVPDTQYF	TRBJ2-3	TRBV5-6
CASSLRIVNREKLFF	TRBJ1-4	TRBV13
CASNFMNTEAFF	TRBJ1-1	TRBV12-3/TRBV12-4
CASSLGRNQPQHF	TRBJ1-5	TRBV12-3/TRBV12-4
CASSFEGKGLYGYTF	TRBJ1-2	TRBV6-5